The next 4 T cell receptor beta chains were all read from a single sample in a study of human T cells and chemical hapten exposure. The time point here: patch test 3, about 24 weeks after DPC sensitization. The treatment was: therapeutic diphenylcyclopropenone sensitization with weekly scalp DPC. TCRdb ran MiXCR on the RACE reads and lists one entry per CDR3 protein. This sample yields about 120,000 distinct CDR3 sequences, of which roughly 10% are seen a single time; more than 2% belongs to the top ten. Sample: whole blood, taken in connection with sensitization to the hapten diphenylcyclopropenone (DPC). Source of these receptors: a woman aged 50 to 65 with alopecia areata. Some clones in this sample may be carry-over from other donors' samples.

This chain links TRBV30 with TRBJ2-5; 8 positions match TRBD1. This CDR3 region has 13 residues. Losses at the gene ends were 3 bases for V and 5 bases for J; bases not matched to a gene: 5. Per germline, CDR1 GTSNPN and CDR2 SVGIG (reference sequence). This CDR3 is CAWSEDRVETQYF. CDR3 coding DNA: TGTGCCTGGAGCGAGGACAGGGTGGAGACCCAGTACTTC.

In this sample, this clonotype turned up many times. The chain employs TRBV10-3 and TRBJ2-1; D gene uncertain. Looked up from germline, CDR1 is ENHRY and CDR2 is SYGVKD. This CDR3 is built from 12 residues. Trimming took 7 bases from V and 5 from J, leaving 9 bases between them. CDR3 sequence: CAIKSFNNEQFF. CDR3 nucleotide sequence: TGTGCCATCAAATCTTTTAACAATGAGCAGTTCTTC.

The chain has TRBV7-9 and TRBJ2-5; no clear D. Germline assignment: CDR1 SEHNR and CDR2 FQNEAQ (reference sequence). This CDR3 has 13 amino acids. V dropped 3 bases and J dropped 2 bases, with 7 bases sitting between them. CDR3 sequence: CASSLTAQETQYF. The CDR3 bases are TGTGCCAGCAGCTTGACGGCACAAGAGACCCAGTACTTC.

This clonotype has a handful of counts. V usage is TRBV12-3 or TRBV12-4 and J usage is TRBJ1-4, with D unresolved. Trimming left V 6 bases short and J 1 base short, with 12 bases between. CDR3 length: 15 amino acids. The DNA of the CDR3 is TGTGCCAGCAGCCGAAGCCTTGGAACTAATGAAAAACTGTTTTTT. This translates into CASSRSLGTNEKLFF.